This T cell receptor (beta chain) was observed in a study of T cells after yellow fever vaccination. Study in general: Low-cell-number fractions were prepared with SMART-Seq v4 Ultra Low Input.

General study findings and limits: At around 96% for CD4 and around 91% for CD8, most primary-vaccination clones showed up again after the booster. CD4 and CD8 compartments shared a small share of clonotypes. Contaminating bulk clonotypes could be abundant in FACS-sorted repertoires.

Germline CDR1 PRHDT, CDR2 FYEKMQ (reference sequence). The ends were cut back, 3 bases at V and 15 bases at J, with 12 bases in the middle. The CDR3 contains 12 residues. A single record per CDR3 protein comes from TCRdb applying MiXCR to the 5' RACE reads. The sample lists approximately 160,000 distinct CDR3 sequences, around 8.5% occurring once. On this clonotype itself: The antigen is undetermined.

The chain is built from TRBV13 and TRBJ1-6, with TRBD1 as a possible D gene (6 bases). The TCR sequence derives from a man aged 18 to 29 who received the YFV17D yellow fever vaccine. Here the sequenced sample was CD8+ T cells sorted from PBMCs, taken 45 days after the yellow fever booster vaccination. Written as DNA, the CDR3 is TGTGCCAGCAGCTTGCAGGGGCCGCGCCTCCACTTT. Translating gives CASSLQGPRLHF.